The 2 T cell receptor beta chains listed next were all sequenced from one sample in a study of early T cells in non-severe SARS-CoV-2 infection. MiXCR, applied by TCRdb to the 5' RACE reads, yields one record per CDR3 protein. The sample contains 60,000 to 75,000 distinct CDR3 sequences, 9.5% to 12% of which appear only once. The sequencing here drew on whole blood, taken at baseline. The source of these receptors is an adult who was a healthcare worker with PCR-confirmed SARS-CoV-2 infection or an uninfected control (not recorded which).

This clonotype was recorded a few times. The CDR3 region has the DNA TGTGCCAGCTCACCACAAGGTTGGACAGCCTCCTACGAGCAGTACTTC. It translates to CASSPQGWTASYEQYF. The chain uses TRBV18 and TRBJ2-7; the D gene is possibly TRBD1 (6 bases). Per germline, CDR1 KGHSH and CDR2 LQKENI. The CDR3 is 16 amino acids. Trimming took 1 base from V and 0 from J, leaving 13 bases between them.

There are many counts of this clonotype. The chain is built from TRBV20-1 and TRBJ2-1, with TRBD2 matching over 9 bases. The V gene's germline CDR1 is DFQATT and CDR2 SNEGSKA (reference sequence). Losses at the gene ends were 6 bases for V and 4 bases for J; bases not matched to a gene: 10. CDR3 size: 15 residues. CDR3: CSAPEGTSRYNEQFF. The CDR3 region has the DNA TGCAGTGCCCCTGAAGGGACTAGCAGATACAATGAGCAGTTCTTC.